This entry lists 28 T cell receptor beta chains sequenced from one sample in a study of blood T cell repertoires in COVID-19. Using immunoSEQ multiplex PCR, the repertoire was profiled, and TCRdb retains in-frame clones only, with some absent. The sample holds approximately 170,000 clones, approximately 81% seen once. Sequencing was performed on PBMCs or T cells enriched from blood (not recorded which). The receptors were sampled from a woman between 50 and 59 years old who had recovered from COVID-19.

The chain recombines TRBV7-3 with TRBJ1-1, with D maybe TRBD1 (5 bases). Germline V gene sequence: CDR1 SGHTA, CDR2 FQGTGA. The V end was cut by 4 bases, the J end by 0 bases, with 6 bases between. The CDR3 is 13 residues long. The CDR3: CASSSQVNTEAFF. The CDR3, as DNA: TGTGCCAGCAGCTCACAGGTGAACACTGAAGCTTTCTTT.

The genes are TRBV4-3 and TRBJ2-3; a possible D gene is TRBD2 (6 bases). V was cut by 3 bases and J by 2 bases, with 18 bases left in between. CDR1 is LGHNA, CDR2 YSLEER, per germline. This CDR3 spans 17 amino acids. The CDR3 nucleotides are TGCGCCAGCAGCCACTATTTCTCGCGGGGTCTCACAGATACGCAGTATTTT. Protein product: CASSHYFSRGLTDTQYF.

The chain couples TRBV7-9 to TRBJ2-7, with 8 bases fitting TRBD1. This CDR3 region has 17 residues. Germline lookup yields CDR1 SEHNR and CDR2 FQNEAQ (reference sequence). Germline trimming cut 4 bases from V and 6 bases from J; bases unmatched to any gene: 17. CDR3 sequence (DNA): TGTGCCAGCAGCTCCAAGGCAGGGCCGACAGGGGTCCTCGAGCAGTACTTC. Translated, it gives CASSSKAGPTGVLEQYF.

V gene TRBV3-1 (or the pseudogene TRBV3-2) combines with J gene TRBJ2-2; D is unresolved. Looked up from germline, CDR1 is LGHDT and CDR2 is YNNKEL (reference sequence). CDR3 length equals 15 residues. Between the trimmed V and J ends, which lost 0 bases and 2 bases, there was a span of 7 bases. Here the CDR3 reads CASSQELANTGELFF. CDR3 sequence (DNA): TGTGCCAGCAGCCAAGAATTAGCTAACACCGGGGAGCTGTTTTTT.

V gene TRBV2 combines with J gene TRBJ2-2, with 12 bases lining up with TRBD2. CDR1 and CDR2 from the germline V gene are SNHLY and FYNNEI. V dropped 7 bases and J dropped 4; count of bases not matched to a gene: 4. CDR3 length: 15 amino acids. CDR3: CASISGLAGTGELFF. Here the CDR3 DNA reads TGTGCCAGCATCTCGGGACTAGCGGGCACCGGGGAGCTGTTTTTT.

The V gene is TRBV19, the J gene TRBJ2-5, with TRBD2 matching over 13 bases. The V gene end was trimmed by 4 bases and the J gene end by 2 bases; junction bases not matched to a gene: 4. The CDR3 totals 16 residues. The V gene's germline CDR1 is LNHDA and CDR2 SQIVND (reference sequence). The CDR3 protein is CASSSRLAGGQETQYF. CDR3 nucleotides: TGTGCCAGTAGTAGCCGACTAGCGGGAGGACAAGAGACCCAGTACTTC.

The DNA of the CDR3 is TGTGCCAGCAGCTCATCTTGGGACGGGACAGGGTTTTCTGGCTACACCTTC. This gives the protein CASSSSWDGTGFSGYTF. V and J are TRBV7-9 and TRBJ1-2, with 9 nucleotides matching TRBD1. This CDR3 is built from 17 residues. V lost 4 bases, J lost 7 bases, and 16 bases stayed unmatched. Germline values: CDR1 SEHNR, CDR2 FQNEAQ (reference sequence).

V usage is TRBV2 and J usage is TRBJ2-1; D ambiguous. This CDR3 comprises 13 residues. V was clipped by 4 bases and J by 3 bases, with 7 bases between them. Germline V gene data show CDR1 as SNHLY and CDR2 as FYNNEI. As DNA, the CDR3 is TGTGCCAGCAGTGTAACAGACTACAATGAGCAGTTCTTC. Protein sequence: CASSVTDYNEQFF.

The V gene is TRBV3-1 (or the pseudogene TRBV3-2), the J gene TRBJ1-6; D unclear. Deletions cut 7 bases from V and 4 bases from J, with 5 bases between. Germline CDR1 reads LGHDT; CDR2 reads YNNKEL (reference sequence). The length of the CDR3 is 12 residues. The CDR3 reads CASKSYNSPLHF. CDR3 in DNA: TGTGCCAGCAAGAGTTATAATTCACCCCTCCACTTT.

This chain links TRBV5-6 with TRBJ2-1, with 7 positions matching TRBD2. Germline V gene lookup returns CDR1 SGHDT and CDR2 YYEEEE. With 5 bases clipped from V and 6 bases from J, the junction kept 5 bases outside the gene matches. The CDR3 is 13 residues long. CDR3 coding DNA: TGTGCCAGCAGGAAGGGACTAACCAATGAGCAGTTCTTC. It translates to CASRKGLTNEQFF.

The rearrangement uses TRBV2 and TRBJ2-3; a weak D match, TRBD2 (7 bases). The CDR3 spans 13 residues. Germline values: CDR1 SNHLY, CDR2 FYNNEI. V was pared by 8 bases and J by 6 bases, with 15 bases between. CDR3 nucleotide sequence: TGTGCCAGCTCGAGGGGGGGAGGGGATACGCAGTATTTT. It specifies CASSRGGGDTQYF. The full variable domain, with the rest looked up from reference TRBV2 and TRBJ2-3, is EPEVTQTPSHQVTQMGQEVILRCVPISNHLYFYWYRQILGQKVEFLVSFYNNEISEKSEIFDDQFSVERPDGSNFTLKIRSTKLEDSAMYFCASSRGGGDTQYFGPGTRLTVL.

The V gene is TRBV5-8, the J gene TRBJ1-2; unclear D gene. Germline CDR1 is SGHTS and CDR2 is YDEGEE. V shed 1 base and J shed 8 bases, with 15 bases lying between them. The CDR3 runs to 14 residues. CDR3 coding DNA: TGTGCCAGCAGCTTGCTAGGCGAGCGAGGCGGCTACACCTTC. This encodes CASSLLGERGGYTF.

The chain has TRBV29-1 and TRBJ1-1; D uncertain. The V end was cut by 4 bases, the J end by 4 bases, with 13 bases between. CDR3 length: 13 residues. Germline assignment: CDR1 SQVTM and CDR2 ANQGSEA. The CDR3 is CSVVSGISTEAFF. CDR3 nucleotides: TGCAGCGTTGTTTCCGGGATCAGCACTGAAGCTTTCTTT.

In nucleotides, the CDR3 is TGCGCCAGCAGCCAAGATCTCGCCGGGAGCTACCAAGAGACCCAGTACTTC. Its translation: CASSQDLAGSYQETQYF. This chain uses TRBV4-3 with TRBJ2-5; maybe TRBD2 (6 bases). The CDR3 extends over 17 amino acids. Trimming left V 0 bases short and J 0 bases short, with 14 bases between. Germline assignment: CDR1 LGHNA and CDR2 YSLEER.

This rearrangement joins TRBV9 to TRBJ2-7; 7 bases are shared with TRBD2. The germline gives CDR1 SGDLS, CDR2 YYNGEE. The CDR3 covers 14 residues. J was trimmed by 6 bases and V by 1 base; bases with no gene match: 7. For the CDR3, the DNA is TGTGCCAGCAGCGTACTGGGGGGGACGGCCGAGCAGTACTTC. Translated, it gives CASSVLGGTAEQYF.

This clone is a singleton in its sample. This sequence joins TRBV3-1 (or the pseudogene TRBV3-2) and TRBJ1-2, with a tentative D call TRBD1 (6 bases). Germline V gene lookup returns CDR1 LGHDT and CDR2 YNNKEL (reference sequence). This CDR3 has 13 amino acids. The ends were cut back, 2 bases at V and 2 bases at J, with 6 bases in the middle. CDR3 sequence: CASSQTGNYGYTF. CDR3 DNA: TGTGCCAGCAGCCAAACAGGGAACTATGGCTACACCTTC.

This clone is termed medium-sized. The genes are TRBV3-1 (or the pseudogene TRBV3-2) and TRBJ2-5; possibly TRBD2 for D (6 bases). CDR3 length: 14 amino acids. The germline V gene has CDR1 LGHDT and CDR2 YNNKEL (reference sequence). V lost 2 bases to trimming and J lost 7 bases, with 14 bases between them. DNA of the CDR3: TGTGCCAGCAGCCAATGGGGCGTAGCGGCGACCCAGTACTTC. Its translation is CASSQWGVAATQYF.

This chain links TRBV28 with TRBJ2-7; 8 bases fit TRBD2. V lost 1 base and J lost 4; bases outside the gene matches: 3. There are 14 residues in the CDR3. The germline gives CDR1 MDHEN, CDR2 SYDVKM. The CDR3 loop reads CASSLYGTSYEQYF. The CDR3 DNA follows: TGTGCCAGCAGTTTATACGGGACTAGTTACGAGCAGTACTTC.

V gene TRBV5-1 combines with J gene TRBJ2-3, with D possibly matching TRBD2 (5 bases). The length of the CDR3 is 14 residues. Trimming removed 0 bases from V and 5 bases from J, with 10 bases in between. Germline V CDR1 and CDR2: SGHRS, YFSETQ. The CDR3 reads CASSLADGGDTQYF. DNA for the CDR3: TGCGCCAGCAGCTTGGCCGACGGAGGAGATACGCAGTATTTT.

The rearrangement links TRBV5-4 to TRBJ2-2; 8 bases match TRBD1. The trim removed 1 base at V and 2 bases at J, leaving 4 bases unmatched. This CDR3 spans 16 amino acids. Germline lookup yields CDR1 SGHNT and CDR2 YYREEE (reference sequence). The DNA for the CDR3 is TGTGCCAGCAGCTTGTCAGGACAGGGAAACACCGGGGAGCTGTTTTTT. Translating gives CASSLSGQGNTGELFF. The entire variable domain, with the rest obtained from reference TRBV5-4 and TRBJ2-2, is as follows: ETGVTQSPTHLIKTRGQQVTLRCSSQSGHNTVSWYQQALGQGPQFIFQYYREEENGRGNFPPRFSGLQFPNYSSELNVNALELDDSALYLCASSLSGQGNTGELFFGEGSRLTVL.

V is TRBV5-8 and J is TRBJ1-5, with TRBD1 identical over 9 bases. Germline trimming cut 2 bases from V and 7 bases from J; bases unmatched to any gene: 7. From germline, CDR1 is SGHTS and CDR2 YDEGEE. This CDR3 spans 15 amino acids. The CDR3 region has the DNA TGTGCCAGCAGCTTATTCGGACAGGGGTGGCAGCCCCAGCATTTT. Its translation is CASSLFGQGWQPQHF.

V gene TRBV28 combines with J gene TRBJ2-7; D may be TRBD1 (6 bases). The germline V gene has CDR1 MDHEN and CDR2 SYDVKM. The V end was cut by 5 bases, the J end by 2 bases, with 13 bases between. The CDR3 runs to 14 residues. CDR3 sequence (DNA): TGTGCCAGCAGTGTAGACAGGCCCCCCTACGAGCAGTACTTC. This gives the protein CASSVDRPPYEQYF.

The V and J genes are TRBV5-4 and TRBJ1-4; the match to TRBD1 covers 9 bases. The CDR3 loop spans 15 amino acids. The germline V gene has CDR1 SGHNT and CDR2 YYREEE (reference sequence). V gave up 4 bases and J gave up 7 bases; unmatched junction bases: 8. CDR3: CASSPPGTGTEKLFF. The CDR3 region has the DNA TGTGCCAGCAGCCCCCCCGGGACAGGGACTGAAAAACTGTTTTTT.

The V gene is TRBV2, the J gene TRBJ2-1, with 9 bases identical to TRBD1. V lost 5 bases and J lost 2; bases outside the gene matches: 4. The CDR3 loop spans 15 amino acids. CDR1 is SNHLY and CDR2 is FYNNEI in the germline V gene. The CDR3 reads CASSLDRGTYNEQFF. CDR3 DNA sequence: TGTGCCAGCAGTTTGGACAGGGGTACCTACAATGAGCAGTTCTTC.

The chain employs TRBV5-1 and TRBJ2-2; D possibly corresponds to TRBD1 (6 bases). The CDR3 totals 16 residues. The ends were cut back, 1 base at V and 0 bases at J, with 10 bases in the middle. Per germline, CDR1 SGHRS and CDR2 YFSETQ. CDR3 region: CASSLRGIANTGELFF. In DNA, the CDR3 is TGCGCCAGCAGCTTGAGGGGGATCGCGAACACCGGGGAGCTGTTTTTT.

The chain has TRBV29-1 and TRBJ2-3; a possible D gene is TRBD2 (5 bases). The CDR3 consists of 13 residues. Germline values: CDR1 SQVTM, CDR2 ANQGSEA. V lost 4 bases to trimming and J lost 2 bases, with 10 bases between them. The CDR3: CSVAGVDTDTQYF. The CDR3 DNA sequence: TGCAGCGTTGCCGGGGTAGACACAGATACGCAGTATTTT.

The rearrangement links TRBV7-2 to TRBJ1-2; D is undetermined. The CDR3 is 14 amino acids. V was trimmed by 3 bases and J by 2 bases, leaving 10 bases between them. Germline loops: CDR1 SGHTA, CDR2 FQGNSA. The CDR3 DNA reads as TGTGCCAGCAGCTTTACTAGGCAGAACTATGGCTACACCTTC. Protein: CASSFTRQNYGYTF.

This rearrangement joins TRBV28 to TRBJ1-5, with 7 nucleotides matching TRBD1. Per the germline V gene, CDR1 is MDHEN and CDR2 is SYDVKM. Trimming at V came to 6 bases and at J to 4 bases, leaving 6 bases not matched to a gene. The CDR3 has 14 residues. For the CDR3, the DNA is TGTGCCAGCAGCTCGGGACAGCGAAATCAGCCCCAGCATTTT. It yields the protein CASSSGQRNQPQHF.